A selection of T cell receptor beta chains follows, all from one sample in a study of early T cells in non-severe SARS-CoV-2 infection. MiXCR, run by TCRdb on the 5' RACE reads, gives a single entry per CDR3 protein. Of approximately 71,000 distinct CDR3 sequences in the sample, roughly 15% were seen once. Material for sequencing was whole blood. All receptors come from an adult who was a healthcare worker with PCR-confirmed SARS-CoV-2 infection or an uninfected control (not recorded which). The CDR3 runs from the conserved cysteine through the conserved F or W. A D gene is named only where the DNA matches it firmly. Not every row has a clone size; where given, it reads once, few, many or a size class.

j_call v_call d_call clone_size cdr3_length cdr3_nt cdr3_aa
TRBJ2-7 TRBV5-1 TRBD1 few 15 TGCGCCAGCAGGAATCTCGGGACAGTAAACTACGAGCAGTACTTC CASRNLGTVNYEQYF
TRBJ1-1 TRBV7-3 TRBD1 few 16 TGTGCCAGCAGCCCCGGAGGGGGCAGAAGGTACACTGAAGCTTTCTTT CASSPGGGRRYTEAFF
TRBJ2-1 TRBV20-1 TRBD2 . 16 TGCAGTGCTAGAGCGCTAGCGGGGAGCTCCTACAATGAGCAGTTCTTC CSARALAGSSYNEQFF
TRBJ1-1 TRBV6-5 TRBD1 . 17 TGTGCCAGCAGTTACTCCCCGGGACAGGGCGAGAACACTGAAGCTTTCTTT CASSYSPGQGENTEAFF
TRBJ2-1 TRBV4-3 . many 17 TGCGCCAGCAGCCAAGATTGGGACACCTACTCCTACAATGAGCAGTTCTTC CASSQDWDTYSYNEQFF
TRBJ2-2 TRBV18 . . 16 TGTGCCAGCTCACCACTCACCGCTGGGTACACCGGGGAGCTGTTTTTT CASSPLTAGYTGELFF
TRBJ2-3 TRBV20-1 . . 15 TGCAGTGCTAGAGATAGGCGGGGAGGCACAGATACGCAGTATTTT CSARDRRGGTDTQYF
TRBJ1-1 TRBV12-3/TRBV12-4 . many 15 TGTGCCAGCAGTTTTCGGACAGTACTCGACACTGAAGCTTTCTTT CASSFRTVLDTEAFF
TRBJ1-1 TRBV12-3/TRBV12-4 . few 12 TGTGCCAGCAGTTTAGCAATAGTTGAAGCTTTCTTT CASSLAIVEAFF
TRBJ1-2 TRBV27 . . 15 TGTGCCAGCACAGGGGTTTTCTTAACTCTTTATGGCTACACCTTC CASTGVFLTLYGYTF
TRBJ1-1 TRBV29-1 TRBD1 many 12 TGCAGCGTCGACAGGGTGGGAACTGAAGCTTTCTTT CSVDRVGTEAFF
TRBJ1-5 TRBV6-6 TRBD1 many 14 TGTGCCAGCAGGCCCCCGGGACAGGATCAGCCCCAGCATTTT CASRPPGQDQPQHF
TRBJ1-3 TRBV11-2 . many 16 TGTGCCAGCAGCTTGGGACCCCGAGGGGCTGGAAACACCATATATTTT CASSLGPRGAGNTIYF
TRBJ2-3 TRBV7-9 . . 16 TGTGCCAGCAGCTTATTGCCCTCGACTAGTACAGATACGCAGTATTTT CASSLLPSTSTDTQYF
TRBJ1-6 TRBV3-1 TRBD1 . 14 TGTGCCAGCAGCCCTCGACAGGGGGATTCACCCCTCCACTTT CASSPRQGDSPLHF
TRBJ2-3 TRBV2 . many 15 TGTGCCAGCAGTGAAGCGGCCTTACCCTGGGATACGCAGTATTTT CASSEAALPWDTQYF
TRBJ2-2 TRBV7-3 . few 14 TGTGCCAGCAGCTTAACTGTACTAGCCGGGGAGCTGTTTTTT CASSLTVLAGELFF
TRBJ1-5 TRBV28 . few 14 TGTGCCAGCAGAGGGCAAAATGGCAATCAGCCCCAGCATTTT CASRGQNGNQPQHF
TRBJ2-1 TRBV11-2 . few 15 TGTGCCAGCAGCTTAGATCTGGGTAGCTTCGATGAGCAGTTCTTC CASSLDLGSFDEQFF
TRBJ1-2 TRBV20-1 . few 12 TGCAGTGCTAGGATACGGGACACCGACCCTCACTTC CSARIRDTDPHF
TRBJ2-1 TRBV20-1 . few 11 TGCAGTGCTATTGGTCACGATGCGCAGTTCTTC CSAIGHDAQFF
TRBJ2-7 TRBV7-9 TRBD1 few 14 TGTGCCAGCAGCCCGAAGACAGGGGCCTACGAGCAGTACTTC CASSPKTGAYEQYF
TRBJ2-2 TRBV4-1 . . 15 TGCGCCAGCAGCCAAGTATTTACAGTAACCGGGGAGCTGTTTTTT CASSQVFTVTGELFF
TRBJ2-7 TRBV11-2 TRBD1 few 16 TGTGCCAGCAGCTTAGTTATTTGGACAGGGCACAGCGAGCAGTACTTC CASSLVIWTGHSEQYF
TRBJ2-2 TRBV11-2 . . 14 TGTGCCAGCAGCTTAGATCTGAGGACCGGGGAGCTGTTTTTT CASSLDLRTGELFF
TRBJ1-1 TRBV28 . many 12 TGTGCCAGCAGTTTACTCCAGGGTGAAGCTTTCTTT CASSLLQGEAFF
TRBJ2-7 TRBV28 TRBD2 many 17 TGTGCCAGCAGCCTACTACCTAGCGGGGAGAGCTCCTACGAGCAGTACTTC CASSLLPSGESSYEQYF
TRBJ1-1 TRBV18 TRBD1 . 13 TGTGCCAGCTCGTCAGGGGGGAACACTGAAGCTTTCTTT CASSSGGNTEAFF
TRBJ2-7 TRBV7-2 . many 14 TGTGCCAGCAGCTTAGGACTCCCCTCCTACGAGCAGTACTTC CASSLGLPSYEQYF
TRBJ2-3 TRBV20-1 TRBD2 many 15 TGCAGTGCTAGAGCCTTAGCGGGGCACACAGATACGCAGTATTTT CSARALAGHTDTQYF
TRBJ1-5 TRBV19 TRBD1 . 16 TGTGCCAGTAGTACCACTCGGACAGGAGTCAATCAGCCCCAGCATTTT CASSTTRTGVNQPQHF
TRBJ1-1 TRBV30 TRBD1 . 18 TGTGCCTGGAGTAACGGCCGGGACAGGGGAGAACCTAACACTGAAGCTTTCTTT CAWSNGRDRGEPNTEAFF
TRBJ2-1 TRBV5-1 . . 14 TGCGCCAGCAGGACCTCAGGGGTTTACAATGAGCAGTTCTTC CASRTSGVYNEQFF
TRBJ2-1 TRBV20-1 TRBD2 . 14 TGCAGTGCCCGCGTAGCGGGGGGGCCCAATGAGCAGTTCTTC CSARVAGGPNEQFF
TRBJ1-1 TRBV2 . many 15 TGTGCCAGCACATCCTTGTCCAGCCTTGGCACTGAAGCTTTCTTT CASTSLSSLGTEAFF
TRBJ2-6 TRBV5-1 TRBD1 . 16 TGCGCCACCCGACAGGGTTTAAGCTCTGGGGCCAACGTCCTGACTTTC CATRQGLSSGANVLTF
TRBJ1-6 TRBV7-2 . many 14 TGTGCCAGCAGCTTACCAGGGAGGGCTTCACCCCTCCACTTT CASSLPGRASPLHF
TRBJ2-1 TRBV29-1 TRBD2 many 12 TGCAGCGGAACTAGCGGGGCTAATGAGCAGTTCTTC CSGTSGANEQFF
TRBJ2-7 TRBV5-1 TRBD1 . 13 TGCGCCAGCACCCAGACAGGGGCCTACGAGCAGTACTTC CASTQTGAYEQYF
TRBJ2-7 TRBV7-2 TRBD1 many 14 TGTGCCAGCAGCTTTGGGACAGGAGCCTACGAGCAGTACTTC CASSFGTGAYEQYF
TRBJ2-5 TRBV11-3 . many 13 TGTGCCAGCAGCTTAATGGGGGAAGAGACCCAGTACTTC CASSLMGEETQYF
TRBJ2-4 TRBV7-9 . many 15 TGTGCCAGCAGCTTATACGGTCGGGGCCCAAACATTCAGTACTTC CASSLYGRGPNIQYF
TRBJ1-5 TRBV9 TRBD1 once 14 TGTACCAGCAGAGGGGGCGTCGGCAATCAGCCCCAGCATTTT CTSRGGVGNQPQHF
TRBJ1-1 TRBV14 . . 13 TGTGCCAGCACCGATTTCCAGGGCACTGAAGCTTTCTTT CASTDFQGTEAFF
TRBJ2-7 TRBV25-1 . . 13 TGTGCCAGCAGTGAAGTCGGTACCTACGAGCAGTACTTC CASSEVGTYEQYF
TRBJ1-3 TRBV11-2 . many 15 TGTGCCAGCAGCTTAGCGGAAGGGGCTGGAAACACCATATATTTT CASSLAEGAGNTIYF
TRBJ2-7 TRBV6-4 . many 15 TGTGCCAGCAAACTCCTTGACAGAACTACTACCGAGCAGTACTTC CASKLLDRTTTEQYF
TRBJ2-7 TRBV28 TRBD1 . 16 TGTGCCAGCGATAGTGCCTCCGGGACAGGGGCCTACGAGCAGTACTTC CASDSASGTGAYEQYF
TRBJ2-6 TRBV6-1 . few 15 TGTGCCAGCAGGACAGAAACTACTGGGGCCAACGTCCTGACTTTC CASRTETTGANVLTF
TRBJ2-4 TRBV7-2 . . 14 TGTGCCAGCAGCTTATCGCATACTAAAAACATTCAGTACTTC CASSLSHTKNIQYF
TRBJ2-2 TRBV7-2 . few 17 TGTGCCAGCAGCTCACCACCGCCGGGACTCCGCACCGGGGAGCTGTTTTTT CASSSPPPGLRTGELFF
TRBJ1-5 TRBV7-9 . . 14 TGTGCCAGCAGCCCCCCTGGGGTCTACCAGCCCCAGCATTTT CASSPPGVYQPQHF
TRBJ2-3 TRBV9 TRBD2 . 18 TGTGCCAGCAGCGTAGCTACGGGACTAGCGGCTAGCACAGATACGCAGTATTTT CASSVATGLAASTDTQYF
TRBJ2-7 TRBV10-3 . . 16 TGTGCCATCAGTGGAGCCGGGAGTGCCGCGTTTTTCGAGCAGTACTTC CAISGAGSAAFFEQYF
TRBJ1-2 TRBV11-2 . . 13 TGTGCCAGCAGCCAGGGACACAACTATGGCTACACCTTC CASSQGHNYGYTF
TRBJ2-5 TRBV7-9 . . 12 TGTGCCAGCAGCAGGGCCTCAGAGACCCAGTACTTC CASSRASETQYF
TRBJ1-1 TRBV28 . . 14 TGTGCCAGCAGTTTATTGTCGGGGCAAACTGAAGCTTTCTTT CASSLLSGQTEAFF